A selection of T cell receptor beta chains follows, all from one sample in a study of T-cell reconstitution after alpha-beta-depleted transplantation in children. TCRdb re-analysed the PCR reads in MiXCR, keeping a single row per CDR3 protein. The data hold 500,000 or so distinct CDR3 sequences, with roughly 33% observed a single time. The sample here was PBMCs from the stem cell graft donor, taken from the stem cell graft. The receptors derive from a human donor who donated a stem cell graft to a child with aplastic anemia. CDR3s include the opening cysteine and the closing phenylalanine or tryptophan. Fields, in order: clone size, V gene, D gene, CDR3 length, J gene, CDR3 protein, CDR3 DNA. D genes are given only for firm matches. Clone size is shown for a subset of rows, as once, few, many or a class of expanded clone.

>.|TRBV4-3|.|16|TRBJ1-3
CASSQELGSLGNTIYF
TGCGCCAGCAGCCAAGAGTTGGGGAGCCTGGGAAACACCATATATTTT
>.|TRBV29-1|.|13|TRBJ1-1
CSVEAPPSPEAFF
TGCAGCGTTGAAGCGCCTCCCTCCCCTGAAGCTTTCTTT
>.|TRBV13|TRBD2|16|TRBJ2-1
CASSHTTSGRRNEQFF
TGTGCCAGCAGCCATACAACTAGCGGGAGAAGAAATGAGCAGTTCTTC
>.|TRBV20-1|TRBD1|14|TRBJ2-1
CSAARDRGLNEQFF
TGCAGTGCCGCTCGGGACAGGGGGTTAAATGAGCAGTTCTTC
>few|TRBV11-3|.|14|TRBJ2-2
CASSFSGVTGELFF
TGTGCCAGCAGCTTTTCAGGGGTGACCGGGGAGCTGTTTTTT
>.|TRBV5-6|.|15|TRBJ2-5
CASSRGNRQQETQYF
TGTGCCAGCAGCCGTGGTAACCGGCAACAAGAGACCCAGTACTTC
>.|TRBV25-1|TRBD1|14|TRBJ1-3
CASSETGQRNTIYF
TGTGCCAGCAGTGAGACGGGACAGCGAAACACCATATATTTT
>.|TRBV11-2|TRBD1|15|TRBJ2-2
CASSLGDRFTGELFF
TGTGCCAGCAGCTTAGGGGACAGGTTCACCGGGGAGCTGTTTTTT
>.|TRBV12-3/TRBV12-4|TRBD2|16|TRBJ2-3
CASSPRTSGPTDTQYF
TGTGCCAGCAGTCCTCGGACTAGCGGGCCCACAGATACGCAGTATTTT
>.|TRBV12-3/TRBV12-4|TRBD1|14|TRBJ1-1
CASSFPGGITEAFF
TGTGCCAGCAGTTTTCCAGGGGGCATCACTGAAGCTTTCTTT
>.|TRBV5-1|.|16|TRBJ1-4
CASSRTPTGLGEKLFF
TGCGCCAGCAGCCGGACCCCGACAGGTTTAGGGGAAAAACTGTTTTTT